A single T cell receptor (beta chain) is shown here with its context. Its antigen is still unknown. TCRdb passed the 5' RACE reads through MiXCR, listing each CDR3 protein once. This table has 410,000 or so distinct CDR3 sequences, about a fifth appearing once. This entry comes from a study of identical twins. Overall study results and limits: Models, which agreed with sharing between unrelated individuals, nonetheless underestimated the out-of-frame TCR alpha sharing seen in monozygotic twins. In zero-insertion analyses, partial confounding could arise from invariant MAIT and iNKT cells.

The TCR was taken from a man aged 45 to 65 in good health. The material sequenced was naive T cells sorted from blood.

For the CDR3, the DNA is TGTGCCAGCTCACCAAAGGGAATGAACACTGAAGCTTTCTTT. The encoded protein is CASSPKGMNTEAFF. This chain links TRBV18 with TRBJ1-1, with D hard to call. V lost 2 bases and J lost 0, with 7 bases in between. Per germline, CDR1 KGHSH and CDR2 LQKENI. This CDR3 contains 14 residues.